This T cell receptor (beta chain) emerged from a study of T-cell memory formation after mild COVID-19. The overall study: For the most part, TCR clusters were specific to one donor.

Comment on this clonotype: Its matching antigen is unknown.

The CDR3 spans 16 residues. CDR1 is MGHRA, CDR2 YSYEKL, per germline. With V trimmed by 1 base and J by 5 bases, 6 bases remained unmatched. Study conclusions and caveats: Most CD4+ clones that shrank were in CM and EM, while CD8+ ones turned up in EMRA. Some clones that responded were present in memory (sampled pre-infection), which suggests cross-reactive memory joined.

5'RACE with constant-segment primers yielded barcoded, UMI-tagged TCR alpha and TCR beta cDNA libraries. TCRdb redid the calling of the 5' RACE reads with MiXCR, one entry per CDR3 protein. The profile shows hundreds of thousands of distinct CDR3 sequences, approximately 16% of them singletons. This clonotype originated in a man between 18 and 35 years old who had mild COVID-19 (a few samples of this study predate the infection). Cell type and time point are not known. The sample consisted of PBMCs or a T cell subset sorted from them (not recorded which). The chain recombines TRBV4-1 with TRBJ2-3; the match to TRBD2 covers 10 bases. CDR3 sequence (DNA): TGCGCCAGCAGCCAAGGAGCGGGGGGGGCGGGAGATACGCAGTATTTT. Translation gives CASSQGAGGAGDTQYF.